The clone carrying this T cell receptor beta chain has ten or more counts. This sample is part of a study of blood T cell repertoires in COVID-19. Across the study: COVID-19 samples collected from the United States, Italy and Spain covered acute and convalescent phases.

TCRdb keeps only in-frame clones here, not all; method: immunoSEQ multiplex PCR. The sample records 140,000 to 150,000 clones, over 70% being singletons. This clonotype was obtained from a woman in her sixties with acute or convalescent COVID-19. The specimen sequenced was peripheral blood.

CDR3 DNA: TGTGCCAGCAGTTACCTAGGGAGCCGGGGCAATGAGCAGTTCTTC. It yields the protein CASSYLGSRGNEQFF. The genes are TRBV5-4 and TRBJ2-1, with D possibly being TRBD2 (5 bases). Trimming took 5 bases from V and 6 from J, leaving 18 bases between them. Germline-derived CDR1 and CDR2 are SGHNT and YYREEE (reference sequence). CDR3 length: 15 residues. Filled out from reference TRBV5-4 and TRBJ2-1, the complete variable domain reads ETGVTQSPTHLIKTRGQQVTLRCSSQSGHNTVSWYQQALGQGPQFIFQYYREEENGRGNFPPRFSGLQFPNYSSELNVNALELDDSALYLCASSYLGSRGNEQFFGPGTRLTVL.